One sample yielded the 30 T cell receptor beta chains listed below, sequenced in a study of CD4 and CD8 cells across lung adenocarcinoma regions. TCRdb fed the PCR reads into MiXCR, producing one record per CDR3 protein. Here the sample spans roughly 10,000 distinct CDR3 sequences, roughly 50% being singletons. The sequencing sample was made of CD8+ T cells from the margin of a lung tumor. Source of these receptors: a female donor with lung adenocarcinoma. The CD4 and CD8 labels of this study may be unreliable.

This clonotype was counted many times. V usage is TRBV6-1 and J usage is TRBJ2-1, with 9 bases lining up with TRBD1. The CDR3 is 16 residues long. Germline V lookup: CDR1 MNHNS, CDR2 SASEGT. The junction had 9 bases not matched to a gene; V was cut back by 5 bases and J by 4 bases. The CDR3 protein is CASSRGQGMLYNEQFF. CDR3 nucleotide sequence: TGTGCCAGCAGTCGGGGACAGGGAATGTTGTACAATGAGCAGTTCTTC.

In DNA, the CDR3 is TGTGCCAGCAGTTCGATGGGAGATACGCAGTATTTT. Translated: CASSSMGDTQYF. The V gene is TRBV6-5, the J gene TRBJ2-3; D is undetermined. V was trimmed by 4 bases and J by 5 bases, leaving 7 bases between them. Germline V CDR1 and CDR2: MNHEY, SVGAGI. This CDR3 comprises 12 residues.

A remark on this clonotype: The junction does not match germline at one end; this may be a read error. The chain recombines TRBV6-1 with TRBJ2-5; 11 nucleotides agree with TRBD2. Germline V gene data show CDR1 as MNHNS and CDR2 as SASEGT. The CDR3 is 14 amino acids. The CDR3 nucleotides read TGTGCCAGCAAAGTGACTAGCGGGACAGAGACCCAGACCTTC. Translation: CASKVTSGTETQTF.

As concerns this clonotype: The junction departs from germline at one end; a sequencing error may be responsible. This sequence joins TRBV27 and TRBJ2-5, with a weak D call TRBD2 (5 bases). The length of the CDR3 is 13 residues. The germline V gene encodes CDR1 MNHEY and CDR2 SMNVEV (reference sequence). CDR3 bases: TGTGGCAGCAGAGGGCGTGACCAAGACACCCAGTACTTC. This encodes CGSRGRDQDTQYF.

Concerning this clonotype: A read error may account for a junction end that differs from germline. The chain uses TRBV6-1 and TRBJ2-4; either TRBD1 or TRBD2 may supply D (5 bases each). The CDR3 loop spans 13 amino acids. Germline loops: CDR1 MNHNS, CDR2 SASEGT. The CDR3: CARGTRAKNMQYF. CDR3 in DNA: TGTGCCAGGGGGACGAGAGCCAAAAACATGCAGTACTTC.

This clonotype has just one count. This rearrangement joins TRBV6-1 to TRBJ2-1, with 9 bases identical to TRBD2. With V trimmed by 4 bases and J by 3 bases, 1 base remained unmatched. The CDR3 runs 14 residues. Germline values: CDR1 MNHNS, CDR2 SASEGT. The CDR3 nucleotides read TGTGCCAGCAGTGCTAGCGGGATCTACAATGAGCAGTTCTTC. Translating gives CASSASGIYNEQFF.

With regard to this clonotype: Lacking the conserved final phenylalanine or tryptophan, this CDR3 likely reflects a read error. CDR3 bases: TGTGCCAGCAGTGAAGGGGGTAGTTCCGACGAGCAGTACTGC. Encoded protein: CASSEGGSSDEQYC. V and J are TRBV6-1 and TRBJ2-5; D remains unclear. The J call may be wrong; the DNA end is better matched by TRBJ2-7. This CDR3 has 14 amino acids. Germline assignment: CDR1 MNHNS and CDR2 SASEGT.

The V gene is TRBV14, the J gene TRBJ2-1; 9 bases are a match to TRBD2. CDR3 length equals 15 residues. J gave up 5 bases and V 4 bases, and 6 bases lay outside the gene matches. Germline V gene sequence: CDR1 SGHDN, CDR2 FVKESK. The CDR3 region has the DNA TGTGCCAGCAGCCTAGCGGGAGCGCTAAACAATGAGCAGTTCTTC. Protein: CASSLAGALNNEQFF.

DNA of the CDR3: TGTGCCAGCAGCTTGGGTCTAGCGGGGTACAATGAGCAGTTCTTC. Amino acid sequence: CASSLGLAGYNEQFF. This chain connects TRBV11-3 to TRBJ2-1; TRBD2 agrees at 9 bases. Germline CDR1 is SGHNT and CDR2 is YENEEA. Germline trimming cut 3 bases from V and 4 bases from J; bases unmatched to any gene: 4. This CDR3 comprises 15 residues.

In nucleotides, the CDR3 is TGTGCCAGTAAACCTTCCGGGACAGGGACGAATGAGCAGTTCTTC. It codes for CASKPSGTGTNEQFF. The chain links TRBV19 to TRBJ2-1, with 9 bases aligning to TRBD1. CDR1 and CDR2 (germline): LNHDA, SQIVND (reference sequence). The CDR3 sequence is 15 residues long. Germline trimming cut 7 bases from V and 7 bases from J; bases unmatched to any gene: 11.

This clonotype was seen only a few times. The V call is TRBV7-8, the J call TRBJ2-3; D is unresolved. From germline, CDR1 is SGHVS and CDR2 FQNEAQ. Trimming removed 3 bases at V and 0 bases at J, with 16 bases between. The CDR3 extends over 17 amino acids. CDR3: CASSLVFSRFSTDTQYF. CDR3 bases: TGTGCCAGCAGCTTGGTCTTCTCGCGATTTAGCACAGATACGCAGTATTTT.

V is TRBV10-1 and J is TRBJ2-1; D is possibly TRBD1 (6 bases). Matching the DNA end better, TRBJ2-7 makes the J call doubtful. Germline CDR1 and CDR2: WNHNN and SYGVQD (reference sequence). The CDR3 is made up of 13 amino acids. CDR3 amino acids: CASSADRSGEQYF. Written as DNA, the CDR3 is TGCGCCAGCAGTGCCGACAGGTCCGGCGAGCAGTACTTC.

In regard to this clonotype: Its ends do not fully match the called genes, so a read error is possible. This chain connects TRBV27 to TRBJ1-2, with 7 bases fitting TRBD1. CDR1 and CDR2 from the germline V gene are MNHEY and SMNVEV (reference sequence). The CDR3 is made up of 13 amino acids. CDR3: CVSSATGSVGYTF. CDR3 nucleotide sequence: TGTGTCAGCTCCGCGACAGGGTCCGTGGGCTACACCTTC.

This clonotype came up many times. The rearrangement links TRBV6-1 to TRBJ1-4; D unresolved. The CDR3 is 14 amino acids. V lost 6 bases, J lost 8 bases, and 16 bases lay in between. Germline V gene data show CDR1 as MNHNS and CDR2 as SASEGT. The DNA for the CDR3 is TGTGCCAGCAGGGCCTTGATGGGGTCGGAAAAACTGTTTTTT. Its translation: CASRALMGSEKLFF.

CDR3 DNA: TGTGCCAGCACCGGAGGCAGCCTCGCGGGGCTGGGAGCCAAAAACATTCAGTACTTC. The encoded protein is CASTGGSLAGLGAKNIQYF. The rearrangement joins TRBV6-1 to TRBJ2-4; D possibly corresponds to TRBD2 (6 bases). This CDR3 is 19 amino acids long. From germline, CDR1 is MNHNS and CDR2 SASEGT. V lost 7 bases and J lost 0, with 25 bases in between.

This clonotype was seen at least ten times. The V and J genes are TRBV5-3 and TRBJ2-5; D perhaps matches TRBD1 (6 bases). TRBV5-3 is marked as an open reading frame, function uncertain. This CDR3 has 16 amino acids. V lost 3 bases, J lost 3 bases, and 18 bases lay in between. As DNA, the CDR3 is TGTGCCAGAAGCTCCTCTGGAGGACAGATGGAAGAGACCCAGTACTTC. It yields the protein CARSSSGGQMEETQYF.

This clonotype is categorized as medium-sized. The J gene is TRBJ2-1, the V gene TRBV27, with D unclear. Germline lookup yields CDR1 MNHEY and CDR2 SMNVEV (reference sequence). Trimming removed 8 bases from V and 4 bases from J, with 6 bases in between. The CDR3 is made up of 11 amino acids. The CDR3 DNA reads as TGTGCCAGCGCCGGGTACAATGAGCAGTTCTTC. Protein product: CASAGYNEQFF.

The chain combines TRBV5-1 with TRBJ2-7, with D hard to call. The J call may be mistaken, given a closer DNA end match to TRBJ2-1. CDR1 is SGHRS and CDR2 is YFSETQ in the germline V gene. The length of the CDR3 is 16 residues. DNA of the CDR3: TGCGCCAGCAGCTTGGTTGGGGAACCCCCTTACAATGAGCAGTTCTTC. It specifies CASSLVGEPPYNEQFF.

The chain is built from TRBV28 and TRBJ1-5; D is unresolved. V gave up 6 bases and J gave up 7 bases, with 16 bases separating them. The CDR3 contains 14 residues. Germline V gives CDR1 MDHEN, CDR2 SYDVKM. This CDR3 reads CASRRDFQFQPQHF. CDR3 sequence (DNA): TGTGCCAGCAGGCGCGACTTCCAATTCCAGCCCCAGCATTTT.

The rearrangement links TRBV10-1 to TRBJ2-3; 9 bases agree with TRBD2. Per the germline V gene, CDR1 is WNHNN and CDR2 is SYGVQD (reference sequence). J lost 4 bases, V lost 2 bases, and 10 bases had no gene match. This CDR3 region has 17 residues. The CDR3 nucleotides are TGCGCCAGCAGTGAGGCCGACGGAGCGGGAGGCCCAGATACGCAGTATTTT. Its translation: CASSEADGAGGPDTQYF.

This clonotype was counted at least ten times. The CDR3: CASTLPKRAGELFF. DNA of the CDR3: TGTGCCAGCACCCTCCCCAAGCGCGCCGGGGAGCTGTTTTTT. This chain connects TRBV6-1 to TRBJ2-2; D unclear. Germline values: CDR1 MNHNS, CDR2 SASEGT. The V gene lost 7 bases and the J gene lost 6 bases, with 15 bases spanning the gap. CDR3 length: 14 residues.

V and J are TRBV27 and TRBJ2-1; a weak D match, TRBD2 (5 bases). The J call could be wrong; TRBJ2-7 is a better fit for the DNA end. CDR3 length equals 13 residues. The germline V gene encodes CDR1 MNHEY and CDR2 SMNVEV (reference sequence). CDR3 sequence: CASSFSGRYEQYF. The CDR3, as DNA: TGTGCCAGCAGTTTTTCTGGGAGATACGAGCAGTACTTC.

This clonotype occurred many times. This chain connects TRBV27 to TRBJ2-1, with D tentatively TRBD1 or TRBD2 (5 bases each). Judging by the DNA end, TRBJ2-7 fits better; the J call may be wrong. There are 14 residues in the CDR3. Germline CDR1 reads MNHEY; CDR2 reads SMNVEV (reference sequence). CDR3 nucleotides: TGTGCCAGCAGTTTAATGGGACGGATCTACGAGCAGTACTTC. As protein: CASSLMGRIYEQYF.

This clonotype was seen many times. This chain uses TRBV6-4 with TRBJ2-1, with 8 bases fitting TRBD2. The CDR3 extends over 14 amino acids. Germline values: CDR1 MRHNA, CDR2 SNTAGT. V trimming: 3 bases; J trimming: 9 bases; junction bases outside the gene matches: 7. CDR3 in amino acids: CASSDGDGRAEQFF. CDR3 DNA sequence: TGTGCCAGCAGTGATGGCGACGGGAGGGCTGAGCAGTTCTTC.

This clonotype is large in the sample. This chain links TRBV6-1 with TRBJ2-7, with 9 bases identical to TRBD1. The V segment lost 3 bases and the J segment 0 bases; nucleotides outside the gene matches: 3. Germline CDR1 and CDR2: MNHNS and SASEGT. The CDR3 extends over 15 amino acids. CDR3 DNA: TGTGCCAGCAGTGACCGGGGACAGGGCTCCTACGAGCAGTACTTC. It codes for CASSDRGQGSYEQYF.

This clonotype was detected only a few times. The junction shows a germline mismatch at one end, possibly a read error. The chain has TRBV30 and TRBJ2-4; D could derive from TRBD1 or TRBD2 (5 bases each). This CDR3 region has 15 residues. The germline V gene encodes CDR1 GTSNPN and CDR2 SVGIG (reference sequence). CDR3 residues: CVWSEGPGAKNIQYF. CDR3 sequence (DNA): TGTGTCTGGAGTGAGGGGCCAGGGGCCAAAAACATTCAGTACTTC.

With regard to this clonotype: A read error may produce the germline difference seen at one junction end. This rearrangement joins TRBV27 to TRBJ2-5; 7 bases align to TRBD2. This CDR3 is 15 amino acids long. In germline, CDR1 is MNHEY, CDR2 SMNVEV (reference sequence). The CDR3 nucleotides are TGTGCCGGGGGGAGGGGAGCGGGATTGTCGGAGACGCAGTATTTC. Encoded protein: CAGGRGAGLSETQYF.

This clonotype was detected ten times or more. This rearrangement joins TRBV6-1 to TRBJ1-5; D might be TRBD1 (6 bases). This CDR3 region has 15 residues. V lost 3 bases and J lost 0, with 9 bases in between. Germline lookup yields CDR1 MNHNS and CDR2 SASEGT. CDR3 coding DNA: TGTGCCAGCAGTGAGGGGGGGCTTAGCAATCAGCCCCAGCATTTT. It specifies CASSEGGLSNQPQHF.

The chain recombines TRBV12-3 or TRBV12-4 with TRBJ2-1; the match to TRBD1 covers 12 bases. The J segment lost 9 bases and the V segment lost 4 bases, leaving 7 bases of the junction unmatched. The CDR3 runs 15 residues. The CDR3 here is CASSYPGQGAVEQFF. DNA for the CDR3: TGTGCCAGCAGTTACCCGGGACAGGGGGCGGTTGAGCAGTTCTTC.

Many counts were recorded for this clonotype. This sequence joins TRBV27 and TRBJ2-3; D not resolved. The CDR3 spans 15 residues. CDR1 and CDR2 from the germline V gene are MNHEY and SMNVEV (reference sequence). The V end was cut by 4 bases, the J end by 1 base, with 12 bases between. The CDR3 DNA is TGTGCCAGCAGTTCCACAGCGTTCGGCACAGATACGCAGTATTTT. Translated, it gives CASSSTAFGTDTQYF.